This T cell receptor (beta chain) was obtained from a study of T cell changes during pregnancy in multiple sclerosis. Here immunoSEQ multiplex PCR was the method, and the copy in TCRdb shows in-frame clones only, minus some. The sample holds tens of thousands of clones, 92% seen once. This CDR3 region has 14 residues. Trimming left V 3 bases short and J 0 bases short, with 8 bases between. The germline gives CDR1 SGHAT, CDR2 FQNNGV. The receptor was derived from a female donor with multiple sclerosis, enrolled in a pregnancy study. The chain couples TRBV11-2 to TRBJ1-1, with D unresolved. Sequences were derived from CD4+ T cells from peripheral blood mononuclear cells, sampled in the third trimester of pregnancy. The CDR3 spells CASSFQLMNTEAFF. The CDR3 DNA reads TGTGCCAGCAGCTTCCAACTGATGAACACTGAAGCTTTCTTT.